The rows below give T cell receptor beta chains drawn from one sample of a study of T cell responses to AZD1222 COVID-19 vaccine. Method: immunoSEQ multiplex PCR; TCRdb's copy keeps in-frame clones and lacks some. The sample includes about 200,000 clones, 93% seen only once; the top ten take 1%. The material sequenced was peripheral blood, taken on day 0 of MenACWY control vaccination. These receptors were collected from an adult in good health. Each CDR3 is given with its conserved first and last residue. A D gene is named only where the DNA matches it firmly. Clone size is shown for a subset of rows, as once, few, many or a class of expanded clone.

j_call,v_call,d_call,clone_size,cdr3_aa,cdr3_nt
TRBJ1-1,TRBV6-5,TRBD1,once,CASSPYRGRGAFF,TGTGCCAGCAGTCCATACAGGGGTAGGGGAGCTTTCTTT
TRBJ1-1,TRBV6-5,NA,NA,CASPRNTEAFF,TGTGCCAGCCCAAGGAACACTGAAGCTTTCTTT
TRBJ2-5,TRBV9,NA,NA,CASSRRYNSGKGETQYF,TGTGCCAGCAGCCGACGATATAACAGTGGGAAGGGAGAGACCCAGTACTTC
TRBJ2-5,TRBV30,NA,NA,CAWSVKGRGLETQYF,TGTGCCTGGAGTGTAAAGGGGCGCGGCCTGGAGACCCAGTACTTC
TRBJ1-1,TRBV6-5,NA,NA,CASSRGLSKVGAFF,TGTGCCAGCAGTCGGGGACTCTCAAAGGTCGGAGCTTTCTTT
TRBJ1-2,TRBV5-1,TRBD1,NA,CASSLQGENGYTF,TGCGCCAGCAGCCTACAGGGGGAGAATGGCTACACCTTC
TRBJ1-2,TRBV18,TRBD1,NA,CASSPLDRGRGYGYTF,TGTGCCAGCTCACCACTCGACAGGGGAAGAGGCTATGGCTACACCTTC
TRBJ1-1,TRBV6-4,NA,NA,CASRWDHGTNTEAFF,TGTGCCAGCAGATGGGACCACGGAACCAACACTGAAGCTTTCTTT
TRBJ1-2,TRBV6-5,NA,NA,CASRAFGYTF,TGTGCCAGCAGGGCTTTTGGCTACACCTTC
TRBJ1-2,TRBV10-2,TRBD1,NA,CASRGMTGTGANYGYTF,TGCGCCAGTAGGGGGATGACCGGGACAGGGGCCAACTATGGCTACACCTTC
TRBJ1-2,TRBV27,NA,NA,CASRGQSGRDTF,TGTGCCAGCAGGGGACAATCTGGCCGGGACACCTTC
TRBJ1-6,TRBV4-2,NA,NA,CASSQVGSNSPLHF,TGTGCCAGCAGCCAAGTTGGTTCTAATTCACCCCTCCACTTT
TRBJ1-1,TRBV7-2,NA,NA,CASSLAPGPQYPEAFF,TGTGCCAGCAGCTTAGCCCCGGGACCCCAATACCCTGAAGCTTTCTTT
TRBJ2-7,TRBV4-1,NA,few,CASSQGSSNEQYF,TGCGCCAGCAGCCAAGGGTCCAGCAACGAGCAGTACTTC
TRBJ1-3,TRBV4-3,NA,NA,CASSQDGIWSSGNTIYF,TGCGCCAGCAGCCAAGACGGGATCTGGAGCTCTGGAAACACCATATATTTT
TRBJ1-3,TRBV29-1,NA,NA,CSVVSSSGNTIYF,TGCAGCGTTGTATCGAGCTCTGGAAACACCATATATTTT
TRBJ1-1,TRBV6-5,NA,NA,CASSLPSTKEAFF,TGTGCCAGCAGTTTGCCCTCGACGAAGGAAGCTTTCTTT
TRBJ1-3,TRBV5-1,NA,NA,CASSLGPGGTGSGNTIYF,TGCGCCAGCAGCTTGGGGCCCGGGGGAACCGGGTCTGGAAACACCATATATTTT
TRBJ1-6,TRBV6-5,NA,few,CASSSGVSLHF,TGTGCCAGCAGTTCGGGGGTTTCCCTCCACTTT
TRBJ2-7,TRBV3-1/TRBV3-2,TRBD2,NA,CASGTSEYEQYF,TGTGCCAGCGGGACTAGTGAGTACGAGCAGTACTTC
TRBJ1-3,TRBV20-1,NA,NA,CSASVRPGNTIYF,TGCAGTGCTAGTGTCAGACCTGGAAACACCATATATTTT
TRBJ1-2,TRBV18,NA,NA,CASSPRADTYGYTF,TGTGCCAGCTCACCTCGAGCAGACACATATGGCTACACCTTC
TRBJ1-1,TRBV4-3,NA,once,CASSQGEARSAFF,TGCGCCAGCAGCCAAGGGGAGGCCCGATCGGCTTTCTTT
TRBJ2-7,TRBV7-9,NA,NA,CASSLAHRPYEQYF,TGTGCCAGCAGCTTAGCGCACAGACCCTACGAGCAGTACTTC
TRBJ2-3,TRBV2,TRBD2,NA,CASKRGDSTDTQYF,TGTGCCAGCAAACGGGGGGATAGCACAGATACGCAGTATTTT
TRBJ1-1,TRBV7-9,NA,NA,CASSLASGTEAFF,TGTGCCAGCAGCTTAGCTTCGGGGACTGAAGCTTTCTTT
TRBJ1-2,TRBV4-1,NA,NA,CASSQGAGDGYTF,TGCGCCAGCAGCCAAGGAGCGGGGGATGGCTACACCTTC
TRBJ1-4,TRBV7-2,TRBD1,NA,CASSTGVGNEKLFF,TGTGCCAGCAGTACAGGGGTGGGTAATGAAAAACTGTTTTTT
TRBJ1-6,TRBV5-6,NA,NA,CASSSPGASSPLHF,TGTGCCAGCAGTTCCCCGGGGGCAAGTTCACCCCTCCACTTT
TRBJ1-5,TRBV7-9,TRBD1,NA,CASSLGPDRGWDQPQHF,TGTGCCAGCAGCTTAGGGCCAGACAGGGGGTGGGATCAGCCCCAGCATTTT
TRBJ1-1,TRBV6-2/TRBV6-3,NA,once,CASSPQRLNTEAFF,TGTGCCAGCAGTCCCCAAAGGTTGAACACTGAAGCTTTCTTT
TRBJ1-1,TRBV6-6,NA,NA,CASSYSAGYTEAFF,TGTGCCAGCAGTTACTCCGCGGGGTACACTGAAGCTTTCTTT
TRBJ2-6,TRBV7-9,NA,NA,CASMSPGANVLTF,TGTGCCAGCATGAGCCCTGGGGCCAACGTCCTGACTTTC
TRBJ1-2,TRBV4-1,NA,NA,CASSPQKQGRRDGYTF,TGCGCCAGCAGCCCCCAAAAACAAGGGAGAAGGGATGGCTACACCTTC
TRBJ1-1,TRBV10-2,NA,few,CASRDSSTEAFF,TGCGCCAGCAGGGATTCGAGCACTGAAGCTTTCTTT
TRBJ1-2,TRBV18,TRBD1,once,CASSPGQSYGYTF,TGTGCCAGCTCCCCGGGACAGAGTTATGGCTACACCTTC
TRBJ1-6,TRBV10-3,NA,NA,CAANDRLEPLHF,TGTGCCGCCAACGACAGGTTGGAACCCCTCCACTTT
TRBJ1-6,TRBV27,TRBD1,NA,CASSRTRGDRGSPLHF,TGTGCCAGCAGTCGGACCAGGGGAGACAGGGGTTCACCCCTCCACTTT
TRBJ1-2,TRBV7-2,TRBD1,NA,CASSSGGIGGYGYTF,TGTGCCAGCAGCTCAGGGGGGATAGGGGGCTATGGCTACACCTTC
TRBJ1-2,TRBV27,TRBD1,NA,CASRDKGTGRYGYTF,TGTGCCAGCAGGGACAAAGGGACAGGACGTTATGGCTACACCTTC
TRBJ2-1,TRBV7-8,NA,NA,CASSLTGGPGNEQFF,TGTGCCAGCAGCTTAACTGGGGGGCCTGGCAATGAGCAGTTCTTC
TRBJ1-5,TRBV30,TRBD1,NA,CAWSRDRDSNQPQHF,TGTGCCTGGAGTAGGGACAGGGATAGCAATCAGCCCCAGCATTTT
TRBJ1-2,TRBV30,TRBD1,NA,CAWDLGAGGNYGYTF,TGTGCCTGGGACCTCGGAGCAGGGGGCAACTATGGCTACACCTTC
TRBJ2-5,TRBV18,NA,NA,CASSPLVAGYETQYF,TGTGCCAGCTCACCACTGGTCGCGGGATACGAGACCCAGTACTTC
TRBJ1-5,TRBV28,TRBD1,NA,CASIEQGRDQPQHF,TGTGCCAGCATCGAACAGGGGCGCGATCAGCCCCAGCATTTT
TRBJ2-3,TRBV6-6,NA,NA,CASRRGGTAASSTDTQYF,TGTGCCAGCAGACGAGGAGGGACCGCCGCGTCTAGCACAGATACGCAGTATTTT